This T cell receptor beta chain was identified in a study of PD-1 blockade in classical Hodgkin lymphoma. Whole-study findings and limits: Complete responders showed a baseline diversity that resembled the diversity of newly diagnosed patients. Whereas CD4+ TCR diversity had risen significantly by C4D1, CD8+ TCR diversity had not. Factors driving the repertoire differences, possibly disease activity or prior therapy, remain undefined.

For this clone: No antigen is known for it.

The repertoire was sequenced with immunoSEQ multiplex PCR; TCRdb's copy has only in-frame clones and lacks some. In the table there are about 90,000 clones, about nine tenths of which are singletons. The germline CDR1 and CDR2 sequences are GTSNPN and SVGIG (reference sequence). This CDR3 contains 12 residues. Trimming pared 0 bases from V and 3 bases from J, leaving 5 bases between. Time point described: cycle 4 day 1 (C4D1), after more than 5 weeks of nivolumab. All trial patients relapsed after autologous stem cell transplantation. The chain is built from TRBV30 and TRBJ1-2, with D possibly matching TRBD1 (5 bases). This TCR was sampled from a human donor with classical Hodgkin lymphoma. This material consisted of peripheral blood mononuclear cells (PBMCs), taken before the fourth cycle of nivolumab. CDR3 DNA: TGTGCCTGGAGTGTACAGGACTATGGCTACACCTTC. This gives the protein CAWSVQDYGYTF. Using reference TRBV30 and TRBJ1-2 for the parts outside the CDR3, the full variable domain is SQTIHQWPATLVQPVGSPLSLECTVEGTSNPNLYWYRQAAGRGLQLLFYSVGIGQISSEVPQNLSASRPQDRQFILSSKKLLLSDSGFYLCAWSVQDYGYTFGSGTRLTVV.